This entry lists 10 T cell receptor beta chains sequenced from one sample in a study of shared clonotypes between healthy human individuals (dated by TCRdb to the early 2020s). Library creation used the immunoSEQ multiplex PCR assay. TCRdb retrieved this table from immuneACCESS and kept in-frame rearrangements only. Not all clones are present; in checked studies, unresolved V genes account for under half, and no reason is known for the remainder. This sample gives approximately 2.3 million clones in total; roughly 93% of them show up just once. Under 0.45% of the sample rests with the top ten. Material for sequencing was naive CD4+ T cells from PBMCs. Read against the paper, the sample's cell subset or site label means: CD45RA+ positively selected. These receptors were collected from a man aged 18 to 29 in good health. Some clones in this sample may be carry-over from other donors' samples.

The chain links TRBV6-5 to TRBJ1-4; no clear D. Trimming pared 5 bases from V and 7 bases from J, leaving 11 bases between. The CDR3 is 13 residues long. Germline V gene lookup returns CDR1 MNHEY and CDR2 SVGAGI. CDR3 nucleotides: TGTGCCAGCAGTCCCCGGCGGGGTGAAAAACTGTTTTTT. Encoded protein: CASSPRRGEKLFF.

This clone was picked up many times. The chain employs TRBV5-1 and TRBJ2-1; 10 bases map to TRBD2. Unmatched junction bases numbered 7, after V lost 3 bases and J lost 10 bases. This CDR3 has 14 amino acids. The V gene's germline CDR1 is SGHRS and CDR2 YFSETQ. The CDR3 spells CASSSTPTSGEQFF. The CDR3 nucleotides read TGCGCCAGCAGCTCTACCCCGACTAGCGGGGAGCAGTTCTTC.

A word on this clone: Distinct nucleotide sequences in the sample also encode this CDR3. V and J are TRBV28 and TRBJ1-5; D is unresolved. The CDR3 consists of 12 residues. Germline CDR1 is MDHEN and CDR2 is SYDVKM. The ends were cut back, 6 bases at V and 2 bases at J, with 5 bases in the middle. CDR3 amino acids: CASRDGNQPQHF. The DNA of the CDR3 is TGTGCCAGCAGGGACGGCAATCAGCCCCAGCATTTT.

This clone was seen once. The chain recombines TRBV18 with TRBJ1-4; tentative D call: TRBD1 (6 bases). V shed 3 bases and J shed 0 bases, with 8 bases lying between them. The CDR3 is made up of 15 amino acids. Germline CDR1 KGHSH, CDR2 LQKENI. The CDR3 region has the DNA TGTGCCAGCTCACCCAGACAGGCAACTAATGAAAAACTGTTTTTT. Its translation is CASSPRQATNEKLFF. The full variable domain, its missing parts supplied by reference TRBV18 and TRBJ1-4, is NAGVMQNPRHLVRRRGQEARLRCSPMKGHSHVYWYRQLPEEGLKFMVYLQKENIIDESGMPKERFSAEFPKEGPSILRIQQVVRGDSAAYFCASSPRQATNEKLFFGSGTQLSVL.

This chain uses TRBV9 with TRBJ2-5; D is possibly TRBD2 (5 bases). The CDR3 has 16 amino acids. V was cut by 0 bases and J by 4 bases, with 16 bases left in between. Germline V gives CDR1 SGDLS, CDR2 YYNGEE. CDR3 region: CASSVGNLGGRETQYF. CDR3 nucleotides: TGTGCCAGCAGCGTAGGTAATCTAGGAGGACGAGAGACCCAGTACTTC.

This sequence joins TRBV6-1 and TRBJ1-1; D is possibly TRBD1 (5 bases). Trimming left V 4 bases short and J 3 bases short, with 15 bases between. Germline-derived CDR1 and CDR2 are MNHNS and SASEGT. This CDR3 spans 15 amino acids. The CDR3, as DNA: TGTGCCAGCAGTGTGCCCAGAGGGGAGTACACTGAAGCTTTCTTT. Its translation is CASSVPRGEYTEAFF.

V gene TRBV5-1 combines with J gene TRBJ2-1; no definite D call. The germline V gene encodes CDR1 SGHRS and CDR2 YFSETQ. CDR3 length: 12 amino acids. With 2 bases removed from V and 5 bases from J, the gap between germline ends came to 5 bases. The CDR3 DNA is TGCGCCAGCAGCTTTGGGGACAATGAGCAGTTCTTC. This translates into CASSFGDNEQFF.

J is TRBJ1-5 and V is TRBV30; D perhaps matches TRBD1 (6 bases). CDR1 and CDR2 (germline): GTSNPN, SVGIG (reference sequence). V was pared by 0 bases and J by 5 bases, with 11 bases between. This CDR3 region has 14 residues. The CDR3 protein is CAWSVLQGDQPQHF. CDR3 bases: TGTGCCTGGAGTGTGTTACAGGGCGATCAGCCCCAGCATTTT.

The chain couples TRBV19 to TRBJ2-4; tentative D call: TRBD2 (5 bases). The germline gives CDR1 LNHDA, CDR2 SQIVND (reference sequence). Trimming removed 0 bases from V and 0 bases from J, with 18 bases in between. The CDR3 consists of 19 residues. CDR3 protein: CASSIDPGMAKLAKNIQYF. CDR3 nucleotides: TGTGCCAGTAGTATAGATCCGGGGATGGCCAAACTAGCCAAAAACATTCAGTACTTC.

This sequence joins TRBV9 and TRBJ2-5; 10 positions match TRBD2. Trimming removed 0 bases from V and 1 base from J; junction bases left unmatched: 6. CDR1 and CDR2 (germline): SGDLS, YYNGEE. CDR3 length: 17 amino acids. CDR3 sequence: CASSVGASGSTQETQYF. CDR3 bases: TGTGCCAGCAGCGTAGGGGCTAGCGGGAGTACCCAAGAGACCCAGTACTTC.